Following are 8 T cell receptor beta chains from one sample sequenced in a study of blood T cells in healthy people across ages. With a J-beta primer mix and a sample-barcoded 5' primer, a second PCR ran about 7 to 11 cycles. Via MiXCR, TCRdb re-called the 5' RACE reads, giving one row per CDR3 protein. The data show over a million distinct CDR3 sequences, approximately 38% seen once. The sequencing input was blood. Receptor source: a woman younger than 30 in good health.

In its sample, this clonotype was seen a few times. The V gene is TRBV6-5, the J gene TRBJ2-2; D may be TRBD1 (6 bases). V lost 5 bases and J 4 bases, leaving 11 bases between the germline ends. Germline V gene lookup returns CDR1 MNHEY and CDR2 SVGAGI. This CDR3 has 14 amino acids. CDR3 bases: TGTGCCAGCAGTCCAGGGGCTTCCACCGGGGAGCTGTTTTTT. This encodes CASSPGASTGELFF.

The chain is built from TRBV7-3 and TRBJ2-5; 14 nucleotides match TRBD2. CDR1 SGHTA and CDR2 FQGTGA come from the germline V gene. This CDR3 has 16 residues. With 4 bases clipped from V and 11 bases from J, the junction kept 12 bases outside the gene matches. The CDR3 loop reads CASSSRLAGGRNEQYF. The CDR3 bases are TGTGCCAGCAGCTCCCGACTAGCGGGGGGGCGCAATGAGCAGTACTTC.

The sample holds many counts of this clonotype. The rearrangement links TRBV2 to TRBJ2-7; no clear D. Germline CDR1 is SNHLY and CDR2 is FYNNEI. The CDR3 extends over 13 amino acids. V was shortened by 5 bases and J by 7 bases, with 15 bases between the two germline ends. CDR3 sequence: CASSPPFRLEQYF. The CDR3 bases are TGTGCCAGCAGTCCCCCCTTCCGATTGGAGCAGTACTTC. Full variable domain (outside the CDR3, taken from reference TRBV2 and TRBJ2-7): EPEVTQTPSHQVTQMGQEVILRCVPISNHLYFYWYRQILGQKVEFLVSFYNNEISEKSEIFDDQFSVERPDGSNFTLKIRSTKLEDSAMYFCASSPPFRLEQYFGPGTRLTVT.

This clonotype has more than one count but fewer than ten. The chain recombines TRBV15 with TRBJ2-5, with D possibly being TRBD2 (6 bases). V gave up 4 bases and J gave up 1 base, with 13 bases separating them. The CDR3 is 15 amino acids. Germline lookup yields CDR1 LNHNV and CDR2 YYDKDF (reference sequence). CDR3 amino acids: CATSKAGSLQETQYF. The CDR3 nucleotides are TGTGCCACCAGCAAGGCCGGGAGTCTCCAAGAGACCCAGTACTTC.

CDR3 sequence: CASTNRGQVYEQYF. The DNA of the CDR3 is TGTGCCAGCACCAACAGGGGACAGGTGTACGAGCAGTACTTC. The rearrangement links TRBV6-6 to TRBJ2-7; TRBD1 matches at 8 bases. V trimming: 7 bases; J trimming: 4 bases; junction bases outside the gene matches: 9. This CDR3 spans 14 amino acids. Germline V CDR1 and CDR2: MNHNY, SVGAGI (reference sequence).

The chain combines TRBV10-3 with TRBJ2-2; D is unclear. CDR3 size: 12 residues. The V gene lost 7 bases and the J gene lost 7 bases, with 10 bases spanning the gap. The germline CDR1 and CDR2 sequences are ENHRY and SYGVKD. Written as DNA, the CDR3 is TGTGCCATCAATGGGCTGAGCGGGGAGCTGTTTTTT. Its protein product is CAINGLSGELFF.

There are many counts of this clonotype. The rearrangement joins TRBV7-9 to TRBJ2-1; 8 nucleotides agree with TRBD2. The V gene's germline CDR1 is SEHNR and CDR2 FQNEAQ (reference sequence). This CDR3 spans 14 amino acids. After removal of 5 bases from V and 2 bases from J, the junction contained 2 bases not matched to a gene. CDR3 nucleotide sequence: TGTGCCAGCAGCCAGGGACTAGCCTACAATGAGCAGTTCTTC. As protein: CASSQGLAYNEQFF.

The CDR3 loop is CASSYSWWVMEGNYGYTF. In DNA, the CDR3 is TGTGCCAGCAGTTACTCCTGGTGGGTTATGGAAGGGAACTATGGCTACACCTTC. V gene TRBV6-5 combines with J gene TRBJ1-2; no clear D. The CDR3 sequence is 18 residues long. With 0 bases removed from V and 2 bases from J, the gap between germline ends came to 19 bases. Germline V gene lookup returns CDR1 MNHEY and CDR2 SVGAGI.